The present entry profiles one T cell receptor beta chain with its context. This receptor's antigen is unknown. No quality values exist for individual bases; no much larger clone is one base distant. These data belong to a study of PD-1 blockade in mismatch repair-deficient tumors (dated by TCRdb to between 2016 and 2019). About the investigation overall: The trial enrolled about 90 consecutive patients with about a dozen mismatch repair-deficient cancer types between 2013 and 2016, all previously treated and progressing. Tumor-associated T cell clones in the peripheral blood of patients responding to PD-1 blockade were tracked using deep sequencing of TCR CDR3 regions.

Mismatch repair deficiency was established in every enrolled patient by polymerase chain reaction or immunohistochemistry. TCR sequencing was carried out for a few patients who responded to pembrolizumab therapy. Pembrolizumab PD-1 blockade was prospectively tested in advanced mismatch repair-deficient cancers, regardless of tissue of origin, in the phase II trial. Serial peripheral blood T cell samples were collected before and at multiple times after starting PD-1 blockade. Blood sampling times were reported as weeks after the first pembrolizumab dose. Study-level results and caveats: Tumor-resident clones, often undetectable in blood before treatment, expanded rapidly after pembrolizumab and then contracted, generally before radiologic responses.

Library generation was performed with the immunoSEQ multiplex PCR assay. TCRdb took over this immuneACCESS table, retaining in-frame rearrangements with V and J assigned. Such tables are incomplete; in checked studies, under half of the missing clones stem from an unresolved V gene, and the remainder is unexplained. For this sample the table gives 130,000 or so clones, of which 86% were detected only once. The top ten hold roughly 12% of the sample. This material consisted of peripheral blood, taken 44 weeks after starting pembrolizumab. The sequence was collected from an adult with mismatch repair-deficient cancer.

This receptor has the CDR3 CASSLSPGQGNGYTF. The sequenced DNA is TGTGCCAGCAGCTTATCCCCGGGACAGGGAAATGGCTACACCTTC. This chain joins TRBV11-2 to TRBJ1-2; 9 middle bases align to TRBD1. The germline V gene encodes CDR1 SGHAT and CDR2 FQNNGV. The CDR3 holds 15 amino acids from the cysteine to the phenylalanine. Only CDR3 DNA remains: 45 bases, in frame from the first base. Unmatched junction bases come to 7, with V trimmed by 2 bases and J by 6 bases.